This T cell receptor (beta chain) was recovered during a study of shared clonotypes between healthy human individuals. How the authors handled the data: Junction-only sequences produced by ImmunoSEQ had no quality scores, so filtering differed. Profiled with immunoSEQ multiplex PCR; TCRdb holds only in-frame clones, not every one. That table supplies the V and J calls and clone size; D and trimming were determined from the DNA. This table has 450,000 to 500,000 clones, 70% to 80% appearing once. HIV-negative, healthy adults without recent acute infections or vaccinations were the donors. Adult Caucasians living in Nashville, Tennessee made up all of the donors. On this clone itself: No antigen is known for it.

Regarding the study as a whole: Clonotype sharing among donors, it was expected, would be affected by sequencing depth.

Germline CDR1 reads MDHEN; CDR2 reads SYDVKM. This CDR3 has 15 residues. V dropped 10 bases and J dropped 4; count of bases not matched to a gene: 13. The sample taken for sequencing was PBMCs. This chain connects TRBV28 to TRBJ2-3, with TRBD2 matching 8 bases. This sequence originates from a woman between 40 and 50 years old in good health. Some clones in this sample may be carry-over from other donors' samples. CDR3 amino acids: CATAGGLGAADTQYF. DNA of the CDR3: TGTGCCACCGCGGGGGGCCTTGGGGCGGCAGATACGCAGTATTTT.